The 14 T cell receptor beta chains presented below share a single source sample, sequenced in a study of early T cells in non-severe SARS-CoV-2 infection. Via MiXCR, TCRdb re-called the 5' RACE reads, giving one row per CDR3 protein. The data contain some 80,000 distinct CDR3 sequences, roughly 15% of them singletons. The specimen was whole blood. The receptors stem from an adult who was a healthcare worker with PCR-confirmed SARS-CoV-2 infection or an uninfected control (not recorded which).

This clonotype was counted at least ten times. This chain links TRBV12-3 or TRBV12-4 with TRBJ2-4; possible D gene TRBD1, 6 bases. This CDR3 contains 14 residues. With 6 bases removed from V and 6 bases from J, the gap between germline ends came to 15 bases. CDR3 sequence reads: CASRQQGPGNIQYF. The CDR3 DNA follows: TGTGCCAGCAGACAACAGGGACCGGGAAACATTCAGTACTTC.

This clonotype was seen many times. V and J are TRBV9 and TRBJ1-3; D unresolved. CDR1 and CDR2 (germline): SGDLS, YYNGEE. The CDR3 contains 13 residues. V was clipped by 0 bases and J by 9 bases, with 10 bases between them. The CDR3 DNA is TGTGCCAGCAGCGTAGCTACCGAGGCCACCATATATTTT. It is translated as CASSVATEATIYF.

The V gene is TRBV6-5, the J gene TRBJ2-7; TRBD1 matches at 8 bases. With V trimmed by 2 bases and J by 2 bases, 2 bases remained unmatched. Germline CDR1 MNHEY, CDR2 SVGAGI. The CDR3 length is 14 residues. CDR3 amino acids: CASSYQTGAYEQYF. CDR3 in DNA: TGTGCCAGCAGTTACCAGACAGGGGCCTACGAGCAGTACTTC.

The V call is TRBV18, the J call TRBJ1-1; tentatively, D is TRBD1 (5 bases). Germline values: CDR1 KGHSH, CDR2 LQKENI. The CDR3 length is 13 residues. Between the trimmed V and J ends, which lost 2 bases and 3 bases, there was a span of 7 bases. The CDR3 DNA is TGTGCCAGCTCACCAGGGGGTGACACTGAAGCTTTCTTT. As protein: CASSPGGDTEAFF.

This clonotype has only a few counts. The chain links TRBV6-5 to TRBJ1-2; D possibly corresponds to TRBD1 (5 bases). Germline V gene sequence: CDR1 MNHEY, CDR2 SVGAGI. This CDR3 is built from 12 residues. V dropped 6 bases and J dropped 4 bases, with 9 bases sitting between them. In DNA, the CDR3 is TGTGCCAGCAGCCGGGACGGCTATGGCTACACCTTC. Translated: CASSRDGYGYTF.

This chain uses TRBV9 with TRBJ2-5; 8 bases agree with TRBD2. Trimming took 0 bases from V and 2 from J; bases not matched to a gene: 0. CDR1 and CDR2 from the germline V gene are SGDLS and YYNGEE. This CDR3 has 14 residues. In nucleotides, the CDR3 is TGTGCCAGCAGCGTAGGACTAGCGCAAGAGACCCAGTACTTC. Translated, it gives CASSVGLAQETQYF.

The chain has TRBV19 and TRBJ1-2; D possibly corresponds to TRBD1 (5 bases). There are 14 residues in the CDR3. V lost 6 bases to trimming and J lost 3 bases, with 14 bases between them. Germline lookup yields CDR1 LNHDA and CDR2 SQIVND (reference sequence). The CDR3 sequence is CASRLSEGHYGYTF. The CDR3 bases are TGTGCCAGTAGGCTATCGGAGGGACACTATGGCTACACCTTC.

This clonotype was counted at least ten times. The V and J genes are TRBV4-3 and TRBJ1-4; possible D gene TRBD1, 5 bases. The CDR3 is 14 residues long. Germline-derived CDR1 and CDR2 are LGHNA and YSLEER. V was trimmed by 1 base and J by 5 bases, leaving 8 bases between them. The CDR3 protein is CASSQGQRNEKLFF. The CDR3 nucleotides are TGCGCCAGCAGCCAAGGACAGAGAAATGAAAAACTGTTTTTT.

The table lists this clonotype with many counts. The genes are TRBV7-8 and TRBJ2-3; D possibly uses TRBD1 or TRBD2 (6 bases each). V lost 6 bases and J lost 4, with 14 bases in between. Germline V gene sequence: CDR1 SGHVS, CDR2 FQNEAQ. The CDR3 length is 14 residues. The CDR3 is CASSTGRTPDTQYF. The CDR3 bases are TGTGCCAGCAGTACAGGGAGGACGCCAGATACGCAGTATTTT.

This clonotype was counted between two and nine times. The chain couples TRBV7-8 to TRBJ2-7; D possibly uses TRBD1 or TRBD2 (5 bases each). CDR3 length: 16 amino acids. With 1 base removed from V and 0 bases from J, the gap between germline ends came to 13 bases. Germline V gene data show CDR1 as SGHVS and CDR2 as FQNEAQ. For the CDR3, the DNA is TGTGCCAGCAGCTTAGTGGGGTCAGGGAGCTCCTACGAGCAGTACTTC. This encodes CASSLVGSGSSYEQYF.

The table lists this clonotype with many counts. The V call is TRBV6-4, the J call TRBJ2-2; no firm D call. This CDR3 has 14 residues. V lost 2 bases and J lost 0, with 4 bases in between. Germline values: CDR1 MRHNA, CDR2 SNTAGT. CDR3 protein: CASSDGANTGELFF. CDR3 sequence (DNA): TGTGCCAGCAGTGACGGGGCGAACACCGGGGAGCTGTTTTTT.

This clonotype showed up just a few times. V and J are TRBV2 and TRBJ2-5; D tentatively fits TRBD1 or TRBD2 (7 bases each). The CDR3 spans 17 residues. Trimming shortened V by 5 bases and J by 0 bases, and 19 bases separated the two germline ends. Per germline, CDR1 SNHLY and CDR2 FYNNEI. The CDR3 region has the DNA TGTGCCAGCAGTACCCCCAGGGGGGGGACCCACCAAGAGACCCAGTACTTC. It specifies CASSTPRGGTHQETQYF.

For this clonotype: Since a much larger clone is just one base distant, this may be a read error. The chain has TRBV30 and TRBJ1-6; D call uncertain. CDR1 GTSNPN and CDR2 SVGIG come from the germline V gene (reference sequence). Trimming removed 6 bases from V and 6 bases from J, with 6 bases in between. There are 11 residues in the CDR3. The CDR3 DNA follows: TGTGCCTGTGCCTCTAATTCACCCCTCCACTTT. Translating gives CACASNSPLHF. Filled out from reference TRBV30 and TRBJ1-6, the complete variable domain reads SQTIHQWPATLVQPVGSPLSLECTVEGTSNPNLYWYRQAAGRGLQLLFYSVGIGQISSEVPQNLSASRPQDRQFILSSKKLLLSDSGFYLCACASNSPLHFGNGTRLTVT.

The chain recombines TRBV6-2 or TRBV6-3 with TRBJ2-2; D possibly matches TRBD1 or TRBD2 (5 bases each). The CDR3 covers 14 residues. V gave up 2 bases and J gave up 7 bases, with 11 bases separating them. Germline V lookup: CDR1 MNHEY, CDR2 SVGEGT. CDR3 amino acids: CASSYPGPGGELFF. The CDR3 DNA is TGTGCCAGCAGTTACCCGGGGCCCGGCGGGGAGCTGTTTTTT.